Listed below are T cell receptor beta chains from one sample, sequenced in a study of cytomegalovirus exposure and HLA in healthy donors. Libraries were prepared by immunoSEQ multiplex PCR; TCRdb keeps only in-frame clonotypes and omits some of them. The sample consists of about 95,000 clones, approximately 81% of them appearing once. Sequencing input: PBMCs. The receptor set was obtained from a woman aged 40-49 years in good health and CMV-seropositive. Both conserved end residues are part of each CDR3.

J: TRBJ1-1
V: TRBV10-1
CDR3: CASSQGQGDTEAFF

J: TRBJ2-1
V: TRBV19
CDR3: CASSDGLARDEQFF

J: TRBJ1-3
V: TRBV2
CDR3: CASSDLGRGSGASGNTIYF

J: TRBJ2-1
V: TRBV11-2
CDR3: CASSLAGPYNEQFF

J: TRBJ1-5
V: TRBV6-1
CDR3: CASDRQGINQPQHF

J: TRBJ2-3
V: TRBV6-6
CDR3: CASRINSGRAGDTQYF

J: TRBJ2-7
V: TRBV30
CDR3: CAWSPVRTSGRAREQYF

J: TRBJ2-1
V: TRBV2
CDR3: CASSPAGLAAFFSYNEQFF

J: TRBJ2-1
V: TRBV7-9
CDR3: CSSSPRGGEGNEQFF

J: TRBJ2-3
V: TRBV14
CDR3: CASSQEGKGTDTQYF

J: TRBJ2-3
V: TRBV18
CDR3: CASSPPAGIDTQYF

J: TRBJ2-7
V: TRBV13
CDR3: CASSLSRSSYEQYF

J: TRBJ2-3
V: TRBV5-4
CDR3: CASSLQASGSTDTQYF

J: TRBJ1-1
V: TRBV29-1
CDR3: CSVSRGKTEAFF

J: TRBJ1-1
V: TRBV10-3
CDR3: CAISDGRGGAFF

J: TRBJ1-1
V: TRBV7-9
CDR3: CSSSLAGTGLNTEAFF

J: TRBJ2-7
V: TRBV4-2
CDR3: CASSQDIAGSNEQYF

J: TRBJ1-3
V: TRBV7-6
CDR3: CASSLNTGNTIYF

J: TRBJ1-5
V: TRBV7-2
CDR3: CASSLSGGAEQPQHF

J: TRBJ1-1
V: TRBV7-3
CDR3: CASSPGQGTSEAFF

J: TRBJ2-5
V: TRBV5-1
CDR3: CASSLALARQETQYF

J: TRBJ2-1
V: TRBV5-1
CDR3: CASSLVPSGNHNEQFF

J: TRBJ1-5
V: TRBV2
CDR3: CASSAFTGGGQPQHF

J: TRBJ2-2
V: TRBV7-9
CDR3: CASLQPGLALTGELFF

J: TRBJ1-5
V: TRBV6-1
CDR3: CASSRAQGLDQPQHF

J: TRBJ2-1
V: TRBV7-9
CDR3: CASSTGTSGSKQYEQFF

J: TRBJ1-1
V: TRBV5-6
CDR3: CASRRGTEAFF

J: TRBJ2-3
V: TRBV5-6
CDR3: CASSLNQGGTDTQYF

J: TRBJ1-5
V: TRBV15
CDR3: CATSRDRSEAWSNQPQHF

J: TRBJ1-2
V: TRBV6-5
CDR3: CASSFQGLYGYTF

J: TRBJ2-1
V: TRBV4-1
CDR3: CASSGSPFSGYNEQFF

J: TRBJ2-1
V: TRBV6-6
CDR3: CASSYWGDLNEQFF

J: TRBJ1-2
V: TRBV6-1
CDR3: CAITPGDYGYTF

J: TRBJ1-5
V: TRBV27
CDR3: CASSARQAPNQPQHF

J: TRBJ2-5
V: TRBV10-3
CDR3: CATLAGSQETQYF

J: TRBJ2-3
V: TRBV10-3
CDR3: CAISHGQGTDTQYF

J: TRBJ2-1
V: TRBV11-1
CDR3: CASSSGLKYNEQFF

J: TRBJ2-1
V: TRBV18
CDR3: CASSPPQSVASYNEQFF

J: TRBJ2-3
V: TRBV2
CDR3: CASSSTGDTQYF

J: TRBJ2-1
V: TRBV9
CDR3: CASSVEGDSYNEQFF

J: TRBJ2-5
V: TRBV28
CDR3: CASSFALARQETQYF

J: TRBJ2-3
V: TRBV4-2
CDR3: CASSQDIIAGIVNF

J: TRBJ1-4
V: TRBV15
CDR3: CATSRDPGWEKLFF

J: TRBJ2-1
V: TRBV9
CDR3: CASSPWTDNEQFF

J: TRBJ1-2
V: TRBV2
CDR3: CASSEEQELKGYTF

J: TRBJ2-6
V: TRBV4-1
CDR3: CASSQGQGSGANVLTF

J: TRBJ1-4
V: TRBV27
CDR3: CASLDLSSGREKLFF